This T cell receptor (beta chain) was observed in a study of T cell responses to AZD1222 COVID-19 vaccine. Study-level findings and limits: Spike was spanned by vaccine-associated CD4 TCRs, with dominance at 160-218 and 743-854. Clonal diversity was possibly underestimated, and white British individuals and females predominated among donors.

V was trimmed by 1 base and J by 5 bases, leaving 12 bases between them. The CDR3 runs 14 residues. Germline V CDR1 and CDR2: GTSNPN, SVGIG (reference sequence). This table comes from immunoSEQ multiplex PCR, and its TCRdb copy is limited to in-frame clones, with some not included. The sample lists about 35,000 clones; less than 90% were seen once. Of note for this clone: No antigen is known for it.

This sequence was found in an adult in good health. The rearrangement uses TRBV30 and TRBJ1-5; D possibly corresponds to TRBD1 (5 bases). The sample was peripheral blood, taken on day 0 of AZD1222 vaccination. The CDR3 DNA is TGTGCCTGGAGTGGGACCAGGGCCGATCAGCCCCAGCATTTT. It encodes CAWSGTRADQPQHF.